The TCR beta chain under discussion was sequenced for a study of regulatory T cells in long-lasting Graves disease. General observations from the study: There were preferences for TRBV28, TRBJ1-2 and TRBJ2-5 in persistent disease. Persistent patients had more shared public clonotypes (roughly 2,500) than new patients (about 900).

V lost 2 bases and J 4 bases, leaving 15 bases between the germline ends. Germline lookup yields CDR1 SGHAT and CDR2 FQNNGV. The CDR3 is 15 amino acids. A note on this clonotype: Antigen: not known.

The time point here: persistent/refractory GD, antithyroid drugs over 5 years with positive TRAb. RNA extracted from PBMCs served as the sequencing template. Library construction for TCR beta used iRepertoire HTBI primers and Arm-PCR of CDR3 regions. Each CDR3 protein gets one entry after TCRdb re-called the multiplex PCR reads with MiXCR. This sample has approximately 690,000 distinct CDR3 sequences, with about 30% found just once. The source material was peripheral blood mononuclear cells (PBMCs), sampled when the disease was refractory, from a patient treated with antithyroid drugs. The sequence derives from a female donor with Graves disease. This chain links TRBV11-2 with TRBJ2-7; a weak D match, TRBD2 (6 bases). CDR3 loop: CASSLTGEEVYEQYF. CDR3 DNA: TGTGCCAGCAGCTTAACGGGGGAGGAAGTTTACGAGCAGTACTTC.